This TCR beta chain was sequenced for a study of post-analysis software for immune sequencing data. Overall study results and limits: Roughly five TRBV segments appeared more often in patients than in controls, and TRBV5-6, TRBV5-1 and TRBV20-1 were among these. Batch-mates among the samples co-clustered strongly by F measure.

In this sample, this clonotype turned up a few times. No antigen is known for it. The CDR3 loop spans 13 amino acids. With 3 bases removed from V and 15 bases from J, the gap between germline ends came to 18 bases. Per the germline V gene, CDR1 is SNHLY and CDR2 is FYNNEI. The authors incorporated unique molecular identifiers into the TCR beta cDNA libraries. Via MiXCR, TCRdb re-called the PCR reads, giving one row per CDR3 protein. The sample lists 650,000 to 850,000 distinct CDR3 sequences, about 45% occurring once. The chain recombines TRBV2 with TRBJ2-4, with a weak D call TRBD2 (5 bases). Sequencing used blood. The sequence was collected from a girl aged 10 to 17 with multiple sclerosis. The CDR3 nucleotides read TGTGCCAGCAGTGAGGCCACTCGGGGTGGCGTGTACTTC. Protein: CASSEATRGGVYF. Full variable domain (missing parts from reference TRBV2 and TRBJ2-4): EPEVTQTPSHQVTQMGQEVILRCVPISNHLYFYWYRQILGQKVEFLVSFYNNEISEKSEIFDDQFSVERPDGSNFTLKIRSTKLEDSAMYFCASSEATRGGVYFGAGTRLSVL.